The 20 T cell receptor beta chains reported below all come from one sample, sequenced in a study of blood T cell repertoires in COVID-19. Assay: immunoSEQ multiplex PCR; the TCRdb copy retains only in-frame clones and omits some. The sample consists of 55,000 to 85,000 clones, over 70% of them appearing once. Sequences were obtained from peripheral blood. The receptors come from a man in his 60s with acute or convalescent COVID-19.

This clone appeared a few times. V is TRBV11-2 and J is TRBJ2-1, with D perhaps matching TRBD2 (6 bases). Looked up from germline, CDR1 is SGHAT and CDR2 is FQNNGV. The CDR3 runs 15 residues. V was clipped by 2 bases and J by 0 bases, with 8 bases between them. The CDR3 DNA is TGTGCCAGCAGCTTAACGGGAGACTCCTACAATGAGCAGTTCTTC. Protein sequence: CASSLTGDSYNEQFF.

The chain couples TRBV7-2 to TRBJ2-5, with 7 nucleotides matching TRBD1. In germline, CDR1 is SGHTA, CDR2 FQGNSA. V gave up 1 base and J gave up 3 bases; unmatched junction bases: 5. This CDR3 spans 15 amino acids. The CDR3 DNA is TGTGCCAGCAGCTTAGAGGCCGGGACAGAAGAGACCCAGTACTTC. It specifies CASSLEAGTEETQYF.

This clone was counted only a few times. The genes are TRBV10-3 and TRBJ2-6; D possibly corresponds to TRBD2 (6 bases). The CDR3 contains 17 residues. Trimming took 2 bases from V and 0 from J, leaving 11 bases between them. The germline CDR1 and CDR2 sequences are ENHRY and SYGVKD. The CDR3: CAISEAGRSSGANVLTF. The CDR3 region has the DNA TGTGCCATCAGTGAGGCGGGGCGGAGCTCTGGGGCCAACGTCCTGACTTTC.

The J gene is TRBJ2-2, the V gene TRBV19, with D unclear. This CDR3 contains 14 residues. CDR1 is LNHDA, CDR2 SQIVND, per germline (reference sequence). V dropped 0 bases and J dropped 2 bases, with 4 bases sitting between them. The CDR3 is CASSIDPNTGELFF. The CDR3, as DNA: TGTGCCAGTAGTATAGATCCTAACACCGGGGAGCTGTTTTTT. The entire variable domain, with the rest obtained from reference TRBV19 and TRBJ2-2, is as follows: DGGITQSPKYLFRKEGQNVTLSCEQNLNHDAMYWYRQDPGQGLRLIYYSQIVNDFQKGDIAEGYSVSREKKESFPLTVTSAQKNPTAFYLCASSIDPNTGELFFGEGSRLTVL.

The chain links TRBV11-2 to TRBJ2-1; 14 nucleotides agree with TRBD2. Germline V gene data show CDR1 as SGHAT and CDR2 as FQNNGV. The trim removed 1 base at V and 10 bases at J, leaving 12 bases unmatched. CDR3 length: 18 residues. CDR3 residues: CASSLGWTSGGPRREQFF. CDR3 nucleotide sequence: TGTGCCAGCAGCTTAGGATGGACTAGCGGGGGGCCGCGGCGGGAGCAGTTCTTC.

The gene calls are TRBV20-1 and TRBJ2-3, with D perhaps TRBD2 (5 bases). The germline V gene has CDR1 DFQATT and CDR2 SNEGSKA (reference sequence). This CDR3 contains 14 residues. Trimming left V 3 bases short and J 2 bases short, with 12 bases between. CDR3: CSASIRGITDTQYF. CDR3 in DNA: TGCAGTGCTAGTATCCGGGGTATCACAGATACGCAGTATTTT.

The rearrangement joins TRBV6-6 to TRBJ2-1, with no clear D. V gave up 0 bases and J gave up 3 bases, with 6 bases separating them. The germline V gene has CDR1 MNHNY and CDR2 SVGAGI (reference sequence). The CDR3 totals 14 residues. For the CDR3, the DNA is TGTGCCAGCAGTTACTCGTTAGTCTACAATGAGCAGTTCTTC. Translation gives CASSYSLVYNEQFF.

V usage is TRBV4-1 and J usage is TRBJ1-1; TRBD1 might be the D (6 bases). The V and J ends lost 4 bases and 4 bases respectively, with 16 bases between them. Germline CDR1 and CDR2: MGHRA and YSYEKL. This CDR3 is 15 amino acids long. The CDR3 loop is CASSLSGDVVTEAFF. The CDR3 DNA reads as TGCGCCAGCAGCCTCTCAGGGGATGTCGTCACTGAAGCTTTCTTT.

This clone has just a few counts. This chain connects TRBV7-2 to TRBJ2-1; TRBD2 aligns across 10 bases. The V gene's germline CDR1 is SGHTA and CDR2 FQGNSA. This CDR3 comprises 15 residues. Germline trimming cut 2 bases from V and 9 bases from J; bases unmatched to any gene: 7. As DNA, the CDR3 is TGTGCCAGCAGCTTACGGAGCGGGGGGGCTGTTGAGCAGTTCTTC. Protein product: CASSLRSGGAVEQFF.

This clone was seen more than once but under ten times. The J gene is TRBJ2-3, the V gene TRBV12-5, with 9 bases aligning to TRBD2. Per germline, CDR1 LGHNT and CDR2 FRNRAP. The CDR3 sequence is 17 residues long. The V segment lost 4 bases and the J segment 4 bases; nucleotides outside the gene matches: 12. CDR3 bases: TGTGCTAGTGGTTCGGGCCGGCGGGGGGGGCCGTCAGATACGCAGTATTTT. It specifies CASGSGRRGGPSDTQYF.

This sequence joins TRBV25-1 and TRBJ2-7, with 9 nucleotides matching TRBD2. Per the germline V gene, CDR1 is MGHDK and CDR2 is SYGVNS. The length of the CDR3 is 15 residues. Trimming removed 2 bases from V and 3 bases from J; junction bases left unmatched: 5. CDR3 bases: TGTGCCAGCAGTGAACCGGGCGGGAGGGACTACGAGCAGTACTTC. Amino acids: CASSEPGGRDYEQYF.

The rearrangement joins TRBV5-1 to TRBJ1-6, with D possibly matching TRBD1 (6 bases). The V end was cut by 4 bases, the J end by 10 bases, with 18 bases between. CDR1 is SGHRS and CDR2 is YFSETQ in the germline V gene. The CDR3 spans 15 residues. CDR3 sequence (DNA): TGCGCCAGCAGCCAGTCAACAGGGCAGGGATCACCCCTCCACTTT. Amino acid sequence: CASSQSTGQGSPLHF. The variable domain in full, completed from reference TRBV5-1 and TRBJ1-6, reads KAGVTQTPRYLIKTRGQQVTLSCSPISGHRSVSWYQQTPGQGLQFLFEYFSETQRNKGNFPGRFSGRQFSNSRSEMNVSTLELGDSALYLCASSQSTGQGSPLHFGNGTRLTVT.

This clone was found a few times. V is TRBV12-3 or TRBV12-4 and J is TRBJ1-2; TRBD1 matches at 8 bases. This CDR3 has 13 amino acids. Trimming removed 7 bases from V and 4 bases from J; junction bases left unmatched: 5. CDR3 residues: CASTRTGIYGYTF. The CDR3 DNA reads TGTGCCAGCACCAGGACAGGGATCTATGGCTACACCTTC.

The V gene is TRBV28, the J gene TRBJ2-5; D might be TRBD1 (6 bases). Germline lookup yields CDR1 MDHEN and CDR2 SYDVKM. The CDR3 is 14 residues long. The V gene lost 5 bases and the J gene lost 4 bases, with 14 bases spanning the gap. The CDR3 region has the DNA TGTGCCAGCAGTCCCCGGACAGAGGGAGAGACCCAGTACTTC. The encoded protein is CASSPRTEGETQYF.

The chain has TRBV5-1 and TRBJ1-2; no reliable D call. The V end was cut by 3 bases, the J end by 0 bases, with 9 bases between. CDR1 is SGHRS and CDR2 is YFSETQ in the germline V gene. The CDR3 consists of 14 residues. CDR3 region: CASSSGGANYGYTF. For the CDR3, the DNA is TGCGCCAGCAGCTCCGGCGGTGCTAACTATGGCTACACCTTC.

The CDR3 DNA reads TGTGCCAGTAGTGGGGCCGACAGGCTCGATGAGCAGTTCTTC. Translating it yields CASSGADRLDEQFF. This chain connects TRBV19 to TRBJ2-1, with D tentatively TRBD1 (6 bases). Between the trimmed V and J ends, which lost 5 bases and 8 bases, there was a span of 16 bases. Germline CDR1 is LNHDA and CDR2 is SQIVND (reference sequence). This CDR3 is built from 14 residues.

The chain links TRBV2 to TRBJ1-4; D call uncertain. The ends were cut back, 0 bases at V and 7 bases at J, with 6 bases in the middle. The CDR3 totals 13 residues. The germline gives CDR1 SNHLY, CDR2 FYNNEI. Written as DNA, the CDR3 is TGTGCCAGCAGTGAAGCAAGAGGTGAAAAACTGTTTTTT. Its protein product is CASSEARGEKLFF.

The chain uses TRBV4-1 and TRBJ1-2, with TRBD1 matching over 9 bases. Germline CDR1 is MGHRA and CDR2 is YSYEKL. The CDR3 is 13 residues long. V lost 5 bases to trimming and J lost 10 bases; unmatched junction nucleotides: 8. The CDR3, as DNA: TGCGCCAGCAGCTCCTGGGACAGGGAGATCTACACCTTC. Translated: CASSSWDREIYTF.

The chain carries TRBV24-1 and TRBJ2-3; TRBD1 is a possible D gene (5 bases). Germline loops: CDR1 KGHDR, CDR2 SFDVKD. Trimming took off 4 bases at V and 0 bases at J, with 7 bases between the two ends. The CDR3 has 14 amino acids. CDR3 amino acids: CATSEGPSTDTQYF. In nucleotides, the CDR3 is TGTGCCACCAGTGAGGGGCCTAGCACAGATACGCAGTATTTT.

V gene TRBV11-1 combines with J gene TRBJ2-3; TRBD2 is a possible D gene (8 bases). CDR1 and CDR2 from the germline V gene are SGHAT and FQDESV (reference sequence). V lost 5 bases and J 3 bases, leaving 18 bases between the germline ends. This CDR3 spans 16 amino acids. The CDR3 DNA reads TGTGCCAGCAGCCGGGAGGGGGCAAGGGGTACAGATACGCAGTATTTT. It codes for CASSREGARGTDTQYF.